The clone carrying this T cell receptor (beta chain) was detected only once. The antigen is not known. Assay used: immunoSEQ multiplex PCR; TCRdb lists only in-frame clones, some missing. Altogether 150,000 to 250,000 clones are present, roughly three quarters being singletons, with the ten largest covering roughly 1.2%. From the 120-subject validation cohort, which was separate from the approximately 720-subject first cohort, the donors were drawn. This sample was taken from a study of cytomegalovirus exposure and HLA in healthy donors. Whole-study results and caveats: Published work reported that the classifier diagnosed cytomegalovirus status with high specificity and sensitivity. Most TCR sequences were uncommon, yet certain public TCRs appeared in many donors.

Germline-derived CDR1 and CDR2 are MNHEY and SMNVEV (reference sequence). This CDR3 is 15 amino acids long. The V gene end was trimmed by 3 bases and the J gene end by 4 bases; junction bases not matched to a gene: 7. This TCR was recovered from a woman aged 25-40 years in good health and CMV-seronegative. The source material was PBMCs. The chain is built from TRBV27 and TRBJ2-5; 8 bases align to TRBD2. The DNA of the CDR3 is TGTGCCAGCAGTTTCTCCGGGGGGGGCCCAGAGACCCAGTACTTC. Protein sequence: CASSFSGGGPETQYF.